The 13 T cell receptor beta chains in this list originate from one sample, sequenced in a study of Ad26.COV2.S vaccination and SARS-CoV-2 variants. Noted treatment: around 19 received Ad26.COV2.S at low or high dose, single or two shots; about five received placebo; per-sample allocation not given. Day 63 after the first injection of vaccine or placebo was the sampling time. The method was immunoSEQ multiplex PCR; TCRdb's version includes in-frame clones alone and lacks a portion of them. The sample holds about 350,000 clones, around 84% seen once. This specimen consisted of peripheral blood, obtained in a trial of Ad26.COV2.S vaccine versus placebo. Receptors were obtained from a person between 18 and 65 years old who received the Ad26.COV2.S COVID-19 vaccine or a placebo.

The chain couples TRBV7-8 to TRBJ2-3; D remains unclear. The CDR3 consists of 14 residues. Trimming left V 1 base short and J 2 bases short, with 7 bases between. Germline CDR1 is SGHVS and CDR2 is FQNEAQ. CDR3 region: CASSLVTNTDTQYF. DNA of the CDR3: TGTGCCAGCAGCTTAGTGACAAACACAGATACGCAGTATTTT.

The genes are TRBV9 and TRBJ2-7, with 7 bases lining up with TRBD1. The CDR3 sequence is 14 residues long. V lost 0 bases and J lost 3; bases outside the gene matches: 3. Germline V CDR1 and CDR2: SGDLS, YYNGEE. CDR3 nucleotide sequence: TGTGCCAGCAGCGTAGGTGACAGGGTCTACGAGCAGTACTTC. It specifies CASSVGDRVYEQYF. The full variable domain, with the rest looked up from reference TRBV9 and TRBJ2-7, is DSGVTQTPKHLITATGQRVTLRCSPRSGDLSVYWYQQSLDQGLQFLIQYYNGEERAKGNILERFSAQQFPDLHSELNLSSLELGDSALYFCASSVGDRVYEQYFGPGTRLTVT.

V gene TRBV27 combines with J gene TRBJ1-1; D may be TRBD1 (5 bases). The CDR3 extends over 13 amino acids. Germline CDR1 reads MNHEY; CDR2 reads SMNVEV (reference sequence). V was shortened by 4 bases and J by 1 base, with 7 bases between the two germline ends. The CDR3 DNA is TGTGCCAGCAGTTCAGGGAAGAACACTGAAGCTTTCTTT. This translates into CASSSGKNTEAFF.

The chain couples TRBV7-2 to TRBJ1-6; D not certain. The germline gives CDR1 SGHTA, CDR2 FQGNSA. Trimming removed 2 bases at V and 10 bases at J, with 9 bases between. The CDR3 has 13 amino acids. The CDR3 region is CASSLHRESPLHF. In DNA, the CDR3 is TGTGCCAGCAGCTTACATCGCGAGTCACCCCTCCACTTT.

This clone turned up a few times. The CDR3 nucleotides read TGTGCCATCAGTGGCAGGGGGAACTACGAGCAGTACTTC. Protein sequence: CAISGRGNYEQYF. V and J are TRBV10-3 and TRBJ2-7; TRBD1 matches at 7 bases. The CDR3 is made up of 13 amino acids. Germline-derived CDR1 and CDR2 are ENHRY and SYGVKD. The J segment lost 3 bases and the V segment lost 4 bases, leaving 3 bases of the junction unmatched.

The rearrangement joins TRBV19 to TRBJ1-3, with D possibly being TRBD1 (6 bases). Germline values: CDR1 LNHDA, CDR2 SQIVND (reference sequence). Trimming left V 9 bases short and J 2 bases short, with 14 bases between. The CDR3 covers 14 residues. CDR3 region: CASATGWAGNTIYF. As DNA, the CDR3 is TGTGCCAGCGCGACAGGTTGGGCTGGAAACACCATATATTTT.

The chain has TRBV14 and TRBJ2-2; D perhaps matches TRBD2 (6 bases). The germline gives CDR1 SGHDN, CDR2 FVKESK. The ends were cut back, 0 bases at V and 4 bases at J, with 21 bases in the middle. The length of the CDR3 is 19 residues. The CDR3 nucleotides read TGTGCCAGCAGCCAAGATCTTGCCAGATTGCGGGATGGCACCGGGGAGCTGTTTTTT. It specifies CASSQDLARLRDGTGELFF.

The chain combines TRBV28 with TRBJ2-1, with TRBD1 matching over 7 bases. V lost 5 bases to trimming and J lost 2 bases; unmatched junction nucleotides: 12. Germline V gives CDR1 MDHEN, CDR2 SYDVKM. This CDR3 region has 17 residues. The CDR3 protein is CASSTRGGEPTYNEQFF. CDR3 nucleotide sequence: TGTGCCAGCAGTACTCGAGGGGGCGAGCCTACCTACAATGAGCAGTTCTTC.

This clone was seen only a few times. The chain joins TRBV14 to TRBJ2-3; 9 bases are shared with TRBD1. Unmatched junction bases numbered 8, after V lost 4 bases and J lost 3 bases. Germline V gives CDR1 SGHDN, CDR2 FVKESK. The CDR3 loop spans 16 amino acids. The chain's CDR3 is CASSPKGQGGTDTQYF. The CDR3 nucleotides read TGTGCCAGCAGCCCGAAGGGACAGGGAGGGACAGATACGCAGTATTTT.

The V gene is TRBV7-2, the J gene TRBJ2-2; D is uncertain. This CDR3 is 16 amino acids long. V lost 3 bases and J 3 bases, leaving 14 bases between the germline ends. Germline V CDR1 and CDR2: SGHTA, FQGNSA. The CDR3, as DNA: TGTGCCAGCAGCTTGCTTAGGACGGCCGACACCGGGGAGCTGTTTTTT. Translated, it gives CASSLLRTADTGELFF.

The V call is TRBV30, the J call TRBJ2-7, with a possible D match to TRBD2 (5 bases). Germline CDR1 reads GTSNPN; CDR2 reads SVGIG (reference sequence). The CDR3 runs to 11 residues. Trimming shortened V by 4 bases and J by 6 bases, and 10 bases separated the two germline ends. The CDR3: CAWTTRSEQYF. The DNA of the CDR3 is TGTGCCTGGACCACTAGGTCCGAGCAGTACTTC. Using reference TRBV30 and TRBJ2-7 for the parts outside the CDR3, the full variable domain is SQTIHQWPATLVQPVGSPLSLECTVEGTSNPNLYWYRQAAGRGLQLLFYSVGIGQISSEVPQNLSASRPQDRQFILSSKKLLLSDSGFYLCAWTTRSEQYFGPGTRLTVT.

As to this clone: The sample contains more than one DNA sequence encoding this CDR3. Written as DNA, the CDR3 is TGTGCCAGCTCACCACCAGGGGGGGAGACCCAGTACTTC. Amino acid sequence: CASSPPGGETQYF. The chain combines TRBV18 with TRBJ2-5, with D perhaps being TRBD1 or TRBD2 (6 bases each). Germline CDR1 is KGHSH and CDR2 is LQKENI. CDR3 length equals 13 residues. The germline V and J ends were trimmed by 0 bases and 5 bases, with 7 bases remaining between them.

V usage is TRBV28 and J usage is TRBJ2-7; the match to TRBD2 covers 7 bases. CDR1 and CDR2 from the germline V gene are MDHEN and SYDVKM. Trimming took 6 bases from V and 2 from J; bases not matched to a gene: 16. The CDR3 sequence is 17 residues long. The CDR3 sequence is CASSSFRERTSPYEQYF. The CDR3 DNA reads TGTGCCAGCAGCTCCTTCCGGGAGCGGACTAGTCCCTACGAGCAGTACTTC.